The next 21 T cell receptor beta chains were all read from a single sample in a study of PD-L1 blockade in urothelial cancer. Sequencing used immunoSEQ multiplex PCR; TCRdb keeps in-frame clones, though not all of them. The repertoire consists of 100,000 or so clones, with around 85% occurring once and the leading ten covering about 2.3%. Material: PBMCs, obtained around atezolizumab (anti-PD-L1) treatment. All receptors come from a man over 45 with urothelial cancer.

This rearrangement joins TRBV11-2 to TRBJ2-7; 10 nucleotides match TRBD2. V shed 4 bases and J 4 bases; nucleotides not matched to a gene: 10. Per germline, CDR1 SGHAT and CDR2 FQNNGV. This CDR3 region has 16 residues. CDR3 DNA sequence: TGTGCCAGCAGCTATTTCTCAGCGGGAGGGGGGTACGAGCAGTACTTC. Its protein is CASSYFSAGGGYEQYF.

The table lists this clone with a count of one. The V and J genes are TRBV7-9 and TRBJ2-3; 8 nucleotides line up with TRBD2. V lost 7 bases and J lost 2; bases outside the gene matches: 17. The CDR3 is 18 residues long. In germline, CDR1 is SEHNR, CDR2 FQNEAQ (reference sequence). The CDR3 spells CASTSNGRAGSPTDTQYF. Here the CDR3 DNA reads TGTGCCAGCACCTCGAACGGGAGGGCCGGATCCCCCACAGATACGCAGTATTTT.

V is TRBV9 and J is TRBJ2-3; 7 nucleotides line up with TRBD1. The germline V gene has CDR1 SGDLS and CDR2 YYNGEE. The CDR3 covers 15 residues. J gave up 1 base and V 3 bases, and 5 bases lay outside the gene matches. The chain's CDR3 is CASSERGRGTDTQYF. In DNA form, the CDR3 reads TGTGCCAGCAGCGAAAGGGGGCGCGGCACAGATACGCAGTATTTT.

The V gene is TRBV7-9, the J gene TRBJ2-1; tentatively, D is TRBD2 (5 bases). The CDR3 is 17 amino acids. Looked up from germline, CDR1 is SEHNR and CDR2 is FQNEAQ (reference sequence). V was pared by 5 bases and J by 5 bases, with 22 bases between. CDR3 sequence (DNA): TGTGCCAGCAGCGCAGCTACTAGGATTAAGTTTAACAATGAGCAGTTCTTC. Protein product: CASSAATRIKFNNEQFF.

This clone was recorded once. The chain has TRBV4-1 and TRBJ2-4; D might be TRBD1 (6 bases). The CDR3 is 17 amino acids. The V and J ends lost 0 bases and 5 bases respectively, with 17 bases between them. The V gene's germline CDR1 is MGHRA and CDR2 YSYEKL. CDR3 sequence (DNA): TGCGCCAGCAGCCAAGATCTCACGGGAAAGGGGGAAAACATTCAGTACTTC. As protein: CASSQDLTGKGENIQYF.

This sequence joins TRBV30 and TRBJ2-1; D possibly corresponds to TRBD2 (5 bases). Deletions cut 8 bases from V and 4 bases from J, with 15 bases between. This CDR3 has 13 amino acids. Per germline, CDR1 GTSNPN and CDR2 SVGIG (reference sequence). CDR3 sequence reads: CAGWTRRYNEQFF. In DNA, the CDR3 is TGTGCCGGGTGGACTCGGCGGTACAATGAGCAGTTCTTC.

The sample holds a few counts of this clone. The CDR3 region is CASSPPKIHPTEAFF. The CDR3 DNA reads TGTGCCAGCAGTCCGCCGAAGATACACCCCACTGAAGCTTTCTTT. V is TRBV28 and J is TRBJ1-1; no definite D call. The length of the CDR3 is 15 residues. Between the trimmed V and J ends, which lost 5 bases and 4 bases, there was a span of 17 bases. Germline CDR1 is MDHEN and CDR2 is SYDVKM.

V usage is TRBV2 and J usage is TRBJ2-7; 9 bases are a match to TRBD1. This CDR3 has 13 amino acids. From germline, CDR1 is SNHLY and CDR2 FYNNEI. V dropped 6 bases and J dropped 2; count of bases not matched to a gene: 2. The CDR3 DNA reads as TGTGCCAGCAGCCGGGACAGGGCCTACGAGCAGTACTTC. Translated, it gives CASSRDRAYEQYF.

This clone ranks as medium-sized. The chain has TRBV19 and TRBJ2-7; D gene unclear. Trimming stripped 3 bases from V and 0 bases from J, with 9 bases between. Germline CDR1 LNHDA, CDR2 SQIVND (reference sequence). This CDR3 is 14 amino acids long. Here the CDR3 reads CASSMIHSSYEQYF. CDR3 coding DNA: TGTGCCAGTAGTATGATCCACAGCTCCTACGAGCAGTACTTC.

The J gene is TRBJ1-6, the V gene TRBV4-1; D perhaps matches TRBD1 (5 bases). CDR1 and CDR2 (germline): MGHRA, YSYEKL. The CDR3 consists of 15 residues. The V end was cut by 0 bases, the J end by 9 bases, with 12 bases between. The CDR3 loop is CASSQDMGGRSPLHF. Here the CDR3 DNA reads TGCGCCAGCAGCCAAGATATGGGGGGTCGTTCACCCCTCCACTTT.

This clone was found many times. The J gene is TRBJ2-1, the V gene TRBV2; 8 bases align to TRBD2. The germline gives CDR1 SNHLY, CDR2 FYNNEI. Trimming cost V 7 bases and J 7 bases; bases outside gene matches: 9. The CDR3 is made up of 14 amino acids. This CDR3 reads CASTPGLVLNEQFF. CDR3 in DNA: TGTGCCAGCACCCCGGGACTAGTCTTGAATGAGCAGTTCTTC.

CDR3 bases: TGTGCCAGCAGCTTAGGCCCGGGACAGGCCTACGAGCAGTACTTC. The encoded protein is CASSLGPGQAYEQYF. The chain carries TRBV11-3 and TRBJ2-7, with 8 nucleotides matching TRBD1. The CDR3 runs to 15 residues. Looked up from germline, CDR1 is SGHNT and CDR2 is YENEEA. The J segment lost 2 bases and the V segment lost 1 base, leaving 4 bases of the junction unmatched.

V and J are TRBV7-8 and TRBJ2-7, with 9 nucleotides matching TRBD2. V lost 3 bases, J lost 5 bases, and 8 bases stayed unmatched. CDR1 is SGHVS and CDR2 is FQNEAQ in the germline V gene. CDR3 length: 15 residues. CDR3 nucleotides: TGTGCCAGCAGCTTCGGGGGGCGGGAGGGCCACGAGCAGTACTTC. Translation: CASSFGGREGHEQYF.

The V gene is TRBV14, the J gene TRBJ2-1; TRBD2 matches at 9 bases. The germline V gene has CDR1 SGHDN and CDR2 FVKESK. The length of the CDR3 is 18 residues. The J segment lost 4 bases and the V segment lost 3 bases, leaving 13 bases of the junction unmatched. The CDR3 region has the DNA TGTGCCAGCAGCCACCGGACTAGCGTGAGAGGAGCTTACAATGAGCAGTTCTTC. Residues: CASSHRTSVRGAYNEQFF.

The chain combines TRBV5-5 with TRBJ2-7; possibly TRBD1 for D (6 bases). Trimming stripped 1 base from V and 2 bases from J, with 16 bases between. This CDR3 comprises 16 residues. Germline assignment: CDR1 SGHKS and CDR2 YYEKEE (reference sequence). The CDR3 region is CASSLSGAPAAYEQYF. The CDR3 DNA is TGTGCCAGCAGCTTGTCAGGGGCCCCCGCCGCCTACGAGCAGTACTTC.

V is TRBV19 and J is TRBJ1-1, with unresolved D. V was trimmed by 1 base and J by 0 bases, leaving 6 bases between them. Germline lookup yields CDR1 LNHDA and CDR2 SQIVND (reference sequence). The CDR3 totals 14 residues. Here the CDR3 reads CASSIVSLNTEAFF. For the CDR3, the DNA is TGTGCCAGTAGTATAGTGTCCTTGAACACTGAAGCTTTCTTT.

The chain is built from TRBV5-1 and TRBJ1-4; 7 nucleotides match TRBD1. CDR1 is SGHRS and CDR2 is YFSETQ in the germline V gene. J was trimmed by 4 bases and V by 0 bases; bases with no gene match: 3. CDR3 size: 15 residues. CDR3 nucleotides: TGCGCCAGCAGCTTGGGGGACAGAGATAATGAAAAACTGTTTTTT. Amino acids: CASSLGDRDNEKLFF.

The gene calls are TRBV28 and TRBJ2-1; possible D gene TRBD2, 7 bases. Germline loops: CDR1 MDHEN, CDR2 SYDVKM. V was cut by 6 bases and J by 8 bases, with 14 bases left in between. This CDR3 spans 13 amino acids. CDR3 DNA sequence: TGTGCCAGCAGGCCGGGGGGCGGATATGAGCAGTTCTTC. It is translated as CASRPGGGYEQFF.

The chain recombines TRBV7-9 with TRBJ2-7; 10 positions agree with TRBD1. J gave up 4 bases and V 5 bases, and 5 bases lay outside the gene matches. CDR1 and CDR2 (germline): SEHNR, FQNEAQ (reference sequence). This CDR3 is built from 14 residues. In DNA form, the CDR3 reads TGTGCCAGCAGCCCGGACAGGGGGAGGTACGAGCAGTACTTC. Protein sequence: CASSPDRGRYEQYF.

V and J are TRBV28 and TRBJ2-1, with 9 bases aligning to TRBD2. CDR1 and CDR2 (germline): MDHEN, SYDVKM. The CDR3 totals 16 residues. J lost 9 bases, V lost 1 base, and 10 bases had no gene match. The CDR3 DNA is TGTGCCAGCAGTTTATTCGTGCGGGAGGGCCTTGTTGAGCAGTTCTTC. It specifies CASSLFVREGLVEQFF.

The rearrangement joins TRBV28 to TRBJ2-5; a weak D match, TRBD2 (5 bases). The CDR3 covers 14 residues. V was cut by 3 bases and J by 3 bases, with 11 bases left in between. In germline, CDR1 is MDHEN, CDR2 SYDVKM. CDR3 coding DNA: TGTGCCAGCAGTTTCCTAACTAGAAAAGAGACCCAGTACTTC. It specifies CASSFLTRKETQYF.